Each of the 12 T cell receptor beta chains below was sequenced from the same sample in a study of cytomegalovirus exposure and HLA in healthy donors. Primers: 60 Vbeta forward and 13 Jbeta reverse. Using immunoSEQ multiplex PCR, the repertoire was profiled, and TCRdb retains in-frame clones only, with some absent. There are 150,000 to 190,000 clones in the sample; approximately 81% occur only once, and 1.3% to 1.5% lies in the top ten. Material for sequencing was PBMCs. The receptor set was obtained from a man in his late teens or twenties in good health and CMV-seronegative.

The chain links TRBV28 to TRBJ2-7, with 7 bases fitting TRBD2. Germline V gene data show CDR1 as MDHEN and CDR2 as SYDVKM. CDR3 length: 20 amino acids. After removal of 1 base from V and 1 base from J, the junction contained 19 bases not matched to a gene. The CDR3 protein is CASSLSVGAHLAVASYEQYF. The CDR3, as DNA: TGTGCCAGCAGTTTATCCGTAGGGGCCCATCTAGCGGTGGCGTCCTACGAGCAGTACTTC.

This clone has only a few counts. The chain employs TRBV5-8 and TRBJ1-1; D is unresolved. The V end was cut by 2 bases, the J end by 4 bases, with 12 bases between. This CDR3 comprises 14 residues. CDR1 is SGHTS, CDR2 YDEGEE, per germline. CDR3 amino acids: CASSFDLSGTEAFF. The DNA for the CDR3 is TGTGCCAGCAGCTTTGACCTTTCGGGCACTGAAGCTTTCTTT.

The chain combines TRBV6-5 with TRBJ1-1; 8 bases are a match to TRBD1. Losses at the gene ends were 5 bases for V and 4 bases for J; bases not matched to a gene: 6. Germline CDR1 and CDR2: MNHEY and SVGAGI. The CDR3 runs 14 residues. CDR3 loop: CASSLTGVGTEAFF. CDR3 in DNA: TGTGCCAGCAGTCTGACAGGGGTCGGCACTGAAGCTTTCTTT.

The J gene is TRBJ2-1, the V gene TRBV5-1; 14 nucleotides line up with TRBD2. The CDR3 length is 18 residues. Unmatched junction bases numbered 13, after V lost 4 bases and J lost 7 bases. Germline loops: CDR1 SGHRS, CDR2 YFSETQ. The CDR3 reads CASSPNPGLAGVGNEQFF. In DNA, the CDR3 is TGCGCCAGCAGCCCGAACCCGGGACTAGCGGGAGTGGGGAATGAGCAGTTCTTC. The complete variable domain, with remaining parts taken from reference TRBV5-1 and TRBJ2-1, reads KAGVTQTPRYLIKTRGQQVTLSCSPISGHRSVSWYQQTPGQGLQFLFEYFSETQRNKGNFPGRFSGRQFSNSRSEMNVSTLELGDSALYLCASSPNPGLAGVGNEQFFGPGTRLTVL.

V gene TRBV5-1 combines with J gene TRBJ2-5, with D perhaps matching TRBD1 (5 bases). Trimming cost V 1 base and J 10 bases, with 11 bases left between them. The CDR3 totals 12 residues. CDR1 and CDR2 from the germline V gene are SGHRS and YFSETQ. CDR3 region: CASSLPGQGQYF. CDR3 DNA sequence: TGCGCCAGCAGCTTGCCCGGCCAGGGCCAGTACTTC.

The chain joins TRBV2 to TRBJ2-3; tentatively, D is TRBD1 (6 bases). V was cut by 6 bases and J by 4 bases, with 11 bases left in between. This CDR3 spans 13 amino acids. Germline V gene data show CDR1 as SNHLY and CDR2 as FYNNEI. CDR3 nucleotides: TGTGCCAGCAGACAGGGAAGAGCAGATACGCAGTATTTT. It encodes CASRQGRADTQYF.

This clone counts as medium-sized. CDR3 in amino acids: CASSLGLVSLWDEQYF. In DNA, the CDR3 is TGCGCCAGCAGCTTGGGGCTAGTCTCTTTGTGGGACGAGCAGTACTTC. The chain joins TRBV5-1 to TRBJ2-7; D not certain. The CDR3 is made up of 16 amino acids. Looked up from germline, CDR1 is SGHRS and CDR2 is YFSETQ. V was shortened by 0 bases and J by 5 bases, with 18 bases between the two germline ends.

This chain joins TRBV5-4 and TRBJ2-3; 8 bases match TRBD2. CDR1 SGHNT and CDR2 YYREEE come from the germline V gene (reference sequence). The CDR3 sequence is 15 residues long. J gave up 5 bases and V 3 bases, and 8 bases lay outside the gene matches. This chain's CDR3 is CASSSPGGPGDTQYF. The CDR3 nucleotides read TGTGCCAGCAGCTCCCCGGGAGGGCCGGGAGATACGCAGTATTTT.

V usage is TRBV19 and J usage is TRBJ2-7; 9 bases match TRBD2. The V gene's germline CDR1 is LNHDA and CDR2 SQIVND (reference sequence). Losses at the gene ends were 5 bases for V and 3 bases for J; bases not matched to a gene: 8. The CDR3 extends over 15 amino acids. This CDR3 reads CASSYSGSLNYEQYF. CDR3 nucleotide sequence: TGTGCCAGTAGTTATAGCGGGAGTTTGAACTACGAGCAGTACTTC.

Here the CDR3 DNA reads TGTGCCAGCACCTTCCGGGACAGTATGAACACTGAAGCTTTCTTT. Its protein is CASTFRDSMNTEAFF. The chain is built from TRBV5-8 and TRBJ1-1, with 7 bases aligning to TRBD1. V lost 6 bases and J lost 0; bases outside the gene matches: 8. CDR1 is SGHTS and CDR2 is YDEGEE in the germline V gene. CDR3 size: 15 residues.

The chain has TRBV4-1 and TRBJ2-3; TRBD2 might be the D (5 bases). Trimming cost V 1 base and J 2 bases, with 13 bases left between them. The CDR3 has 16 amino acids. Germline V gene data show CDR1 as MGHRA and CDR2 as YSYEKL. The CDR3 nucleotides read TGCGCCAGCAGCCAAGTTGGAGGTCTGGTCACAGATACGCAGTATTTT. It is translated as CASSQVGGLVTDTQYF.

In regard to this clone: The junction and the germline gene differ at one end; a read error may be behind it. The chain is built from TRBV7-9 and TRBJ2-7, with 7 bases fitting TRBD1. This CDR3 comprises 15 residues. Germline lookup yields CDR1 SEHNR and CDR2 FQNEAQ (reference sequence). CDR3 coding DNA: TGTTCCAGCAGCCCCCTGATAGACAGGGTTCACGAGCAGTACTTC. It specifies CSSSPLIDRVHEQYF.